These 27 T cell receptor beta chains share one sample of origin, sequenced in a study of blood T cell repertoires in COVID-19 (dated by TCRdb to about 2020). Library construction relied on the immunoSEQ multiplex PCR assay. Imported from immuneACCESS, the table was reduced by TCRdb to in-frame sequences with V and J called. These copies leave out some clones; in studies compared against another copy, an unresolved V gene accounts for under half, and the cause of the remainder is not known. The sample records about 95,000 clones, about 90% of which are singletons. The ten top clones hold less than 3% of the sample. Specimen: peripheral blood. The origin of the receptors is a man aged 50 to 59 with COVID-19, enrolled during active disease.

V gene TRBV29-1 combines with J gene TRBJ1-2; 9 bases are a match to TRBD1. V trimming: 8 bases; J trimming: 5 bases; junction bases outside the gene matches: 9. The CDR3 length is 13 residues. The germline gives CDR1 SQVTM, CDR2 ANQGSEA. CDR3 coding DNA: TGCAGCTCCGAACAGGGGGCCGGGTATGGCTACACCTTC. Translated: CSSEQGAGYGYTF.

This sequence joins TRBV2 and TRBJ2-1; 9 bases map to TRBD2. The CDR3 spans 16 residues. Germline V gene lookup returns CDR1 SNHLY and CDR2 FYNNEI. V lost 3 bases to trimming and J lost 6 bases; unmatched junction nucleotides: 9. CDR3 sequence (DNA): TGTGCCAGCAGTGAGCTAGCGGGGCAAACTTTCAATGAGCAGTTCTTC. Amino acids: CASSELAGQTFNEQFF.

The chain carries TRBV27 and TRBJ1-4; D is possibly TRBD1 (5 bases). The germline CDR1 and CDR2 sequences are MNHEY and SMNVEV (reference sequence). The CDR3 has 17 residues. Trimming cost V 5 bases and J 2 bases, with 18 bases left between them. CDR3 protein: CASSPGYVGLTNEKLFF. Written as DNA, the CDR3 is TGTGCCAGCAGTCCCGGGTATGTGGGGCTTACTAATGAAAAACTGTTTTTT.

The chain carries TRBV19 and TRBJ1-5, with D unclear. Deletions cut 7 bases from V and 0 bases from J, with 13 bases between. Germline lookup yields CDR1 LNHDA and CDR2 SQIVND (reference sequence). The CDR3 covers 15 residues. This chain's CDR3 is CASTGSGNSNQPQHF. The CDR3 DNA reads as TGTGCCAGTACGGGGAGCGGAAATAGCAATCAGCCCCAGCATTTT.

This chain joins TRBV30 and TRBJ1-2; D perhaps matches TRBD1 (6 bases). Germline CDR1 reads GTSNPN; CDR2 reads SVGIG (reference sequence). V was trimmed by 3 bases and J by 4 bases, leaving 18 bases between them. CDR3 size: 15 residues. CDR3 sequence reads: CAWRPRTVQVYGYTF. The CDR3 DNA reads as TGTGCCTGGAGGCCCAGGACAGTACAGGTCTATGGCTACACCTTC. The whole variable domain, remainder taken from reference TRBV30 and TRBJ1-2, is SQTIHQWPATLVQPVGSPLSLECTVEGTSNPNLYWYRQAAGRGLQLLFYSVGIGQISSEVPQNLSASRPQDRQFILSSKKLLLSDSGFYLCAWRPRTVQVYGYTFGSGTRLTVV.

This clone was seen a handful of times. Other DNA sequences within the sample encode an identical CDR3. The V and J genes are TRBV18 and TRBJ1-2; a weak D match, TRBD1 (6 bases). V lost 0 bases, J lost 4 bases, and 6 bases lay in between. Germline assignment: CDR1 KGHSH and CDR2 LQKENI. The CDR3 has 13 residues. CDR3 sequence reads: CASSPPGGYGYTF. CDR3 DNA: TGTGCCAGCTCACCACCAGGGGGCTATGGCTACACCTTC.

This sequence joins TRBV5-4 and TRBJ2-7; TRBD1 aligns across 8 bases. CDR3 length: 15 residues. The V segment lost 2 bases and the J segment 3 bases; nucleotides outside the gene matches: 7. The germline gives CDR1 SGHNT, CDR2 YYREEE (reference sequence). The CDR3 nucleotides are TGTGCCAGCAGCTTATCGGGACAGGCGTTCTACGAGCAGTACTTC. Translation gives CASSLSGQAFYEQYF.

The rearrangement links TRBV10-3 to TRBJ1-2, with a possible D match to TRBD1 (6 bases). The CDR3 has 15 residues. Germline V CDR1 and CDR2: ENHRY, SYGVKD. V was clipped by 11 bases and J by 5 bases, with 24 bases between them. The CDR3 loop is CAAAAGVQGRYGYTF. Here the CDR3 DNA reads TGTGCCGCCGCGGCGGGAGTGCAGGGGCGGTATGGCTACACCTTC.

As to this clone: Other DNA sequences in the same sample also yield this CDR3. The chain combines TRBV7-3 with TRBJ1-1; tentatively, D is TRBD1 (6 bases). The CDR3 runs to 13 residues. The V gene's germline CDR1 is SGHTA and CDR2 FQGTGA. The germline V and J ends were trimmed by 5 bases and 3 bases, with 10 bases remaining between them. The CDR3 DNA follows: TGTGCCAGCAGCCTCGACAGGCACACTGAAGCTTTCTTT. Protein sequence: CASSLDRHTEAFF.

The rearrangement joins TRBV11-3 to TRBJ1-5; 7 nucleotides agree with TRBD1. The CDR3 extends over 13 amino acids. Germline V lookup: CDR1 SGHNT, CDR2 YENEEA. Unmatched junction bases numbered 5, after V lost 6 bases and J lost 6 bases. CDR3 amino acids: CASRTGEVQPQHF. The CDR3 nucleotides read TGTGCCAGCAGAACAGGGGAGGTTCAGCCCCAGCATTTT.

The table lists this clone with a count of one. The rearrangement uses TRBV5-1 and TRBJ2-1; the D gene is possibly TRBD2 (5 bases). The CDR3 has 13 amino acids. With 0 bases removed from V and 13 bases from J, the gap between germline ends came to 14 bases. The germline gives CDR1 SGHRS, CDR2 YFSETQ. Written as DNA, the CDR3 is TGCGCCAGCAGCTTGGTACTAGGGAGTGAACAGTTCTTC. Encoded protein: CASSLVLGSEQFF.

The CDR3 sequence: CASSPRVSETNEKLFF. CDR3 coding DNA: TGTGCCAGCAGCCCCCGGGTTAGTGAAACTAATGAAAAACTGTTTTTT. This chain links TRBV9 with TRBJ1-4; D call uncertain. V lost 4 bases to trimming and J lost 1 base, with 14 bases between them. The CDR3 is 16 amino acids. Germline values: CDR1 SGDLS, CDR2 YYNGEE.

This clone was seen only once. The CDR3 loop is CASSPTVGQKAEAFF. The CDR3 DNA follows: TGTGCCAGCAGCCCGACCGTTGGGCAGAAAGCTGAAGCTTTCTTT. This chain connects TRBV11-1 to TRBJ1-1, with D uncertain. The CDR3 totals 15 residues. Germline V lookup: CDR1 SGHAT, CDR2 FQDESV (reference sequence). Trimming stripped 5 bases from V and 6 bases from J, with 19 bases between.

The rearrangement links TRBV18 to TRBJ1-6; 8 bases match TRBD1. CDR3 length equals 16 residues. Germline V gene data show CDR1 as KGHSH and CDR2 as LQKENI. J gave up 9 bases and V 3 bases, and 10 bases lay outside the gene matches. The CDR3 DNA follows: TGTGCCAGCTCACCTCGGATCCAGGGGGCTGGTTCACCCCTCCACTTT. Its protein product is CASSPRIQGAGSPLHF.

In DNA, the CDR3 is TGTGCCAGCAGTTTTACAGGGACTAATTCACCCCTCCACTTT. Translated, it gives CASSFTGTNSPLHF. The gene calls are TRBV6-2 or TRBV6-3 and TRBJ1-6; D might be TRBD1 (6 bases). V was cut by 4 bases and J by 6 bases, with 10 bases left in between. The CDR3 runs 14 residues. Per the germline V gene, CDR1 is MNHEY and CDR2 is SVGEGT.

This CDR3 is CAWRTSGYLYNEQFF. The CDR3 DNA reads as TGTGCCTGGAGGACTAGCGGGTACCTTTACAATGAGCAGTTCTTC. V is TRBV30 and J is TRBJ2-1; 10 bases align to TRBD2. V shed 3 bases, J shed 4 bases, and the junction held 6 bases outside the gene matches. This CDR3 comprises 15 residues. Per the germline V gene, CDR1 is GTSNPN and CDR2 is SVGIG (reference sequence).

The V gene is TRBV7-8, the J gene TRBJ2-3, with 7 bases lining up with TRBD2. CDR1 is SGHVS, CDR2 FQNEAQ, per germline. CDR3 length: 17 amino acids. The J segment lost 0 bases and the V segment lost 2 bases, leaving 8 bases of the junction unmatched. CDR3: CASSLLASGSSTDTQYF. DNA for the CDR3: TGTGCCAGCAGCTTATTGGCTAGCGGATCTAGCACAGATACGCAGTATTTT. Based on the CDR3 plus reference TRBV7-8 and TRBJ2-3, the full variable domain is GAGVSQSPRYKVAKRGQDVALRCDPISGHVSLFWYQQALGQGPEFLTYFQNEAQLDKSGLPSDRFFAERPEGSVSTLKIQRTQQEDSAVYLCASSLLASGSSTDTQYFGPGTRLTVL.

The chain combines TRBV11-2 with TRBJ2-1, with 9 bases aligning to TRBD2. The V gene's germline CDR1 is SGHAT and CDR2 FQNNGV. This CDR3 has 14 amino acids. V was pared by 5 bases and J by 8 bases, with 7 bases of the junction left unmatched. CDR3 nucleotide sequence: TGTGCCAGCAGCACCCAGATAGCGGGGGATGAGCAGTTCTTC. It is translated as CASSTQIAGDEQFF.

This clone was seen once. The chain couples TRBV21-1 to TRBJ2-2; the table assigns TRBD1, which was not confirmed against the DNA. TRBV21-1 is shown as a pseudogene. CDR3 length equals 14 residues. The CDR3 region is CASSPRVFPGELFF. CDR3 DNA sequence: TGTGCCAGCAGCCCCAGGGTTTTCCCCGGGGAGCTGTTTTTT.

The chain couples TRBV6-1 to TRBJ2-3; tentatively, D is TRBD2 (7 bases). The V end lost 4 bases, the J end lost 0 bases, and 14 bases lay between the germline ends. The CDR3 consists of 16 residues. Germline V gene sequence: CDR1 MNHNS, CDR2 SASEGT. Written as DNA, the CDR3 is TGTGCCAGCAGTGGTCATGCGGGGGCCAGCACAGATACGCAGTATTTT. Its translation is CASSGHAGASTDTQYF.

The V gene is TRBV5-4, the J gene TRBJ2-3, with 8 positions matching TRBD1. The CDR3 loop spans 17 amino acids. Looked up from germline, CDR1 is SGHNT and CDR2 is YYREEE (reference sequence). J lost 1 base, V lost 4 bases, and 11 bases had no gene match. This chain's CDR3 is CASSPMASRGRTDTQYF. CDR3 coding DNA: TGTGCCAGCAGCCCGATGGCCTCCAGGGGGCGCACAGATACGCAGTATTTT.

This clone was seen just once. In nucleotides, the CDR3 is TGTGCCACCAGTGATCCGACAGGGGGCCAATCCTACAATGAGCAGTTCTTC. This gives the protein CATSDPTGGQSYNEQFF. The rearrangement joins TRBV24-1 to TRBJ2-1; TRBD1 matches 10 bases. From germline, CDR1 is KGHDR and CDR2 SFDVKD. The CDR3 length is 17 residues. V lost 3 bases to trimming and J lost 1 base; unmatched junction nucleotides: 5.

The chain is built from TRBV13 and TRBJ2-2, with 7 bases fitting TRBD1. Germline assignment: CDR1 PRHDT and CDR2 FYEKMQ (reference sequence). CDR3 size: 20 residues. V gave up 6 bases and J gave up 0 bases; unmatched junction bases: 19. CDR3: CASSSRDSFGDSSNTGELFF. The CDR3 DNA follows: TGTGCCAGCAGTTCTAGGGACAGCTTTGGGGATTCGTCGAACACCGGGGAGCTGTTTTTT.

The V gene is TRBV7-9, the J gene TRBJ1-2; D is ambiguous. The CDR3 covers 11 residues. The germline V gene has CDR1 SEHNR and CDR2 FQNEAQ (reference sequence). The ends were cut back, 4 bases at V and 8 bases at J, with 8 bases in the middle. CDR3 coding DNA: TGTGCCAGCAGCTACAACGTAGGCTACACCTTC. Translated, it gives CASSYNVGYTF.

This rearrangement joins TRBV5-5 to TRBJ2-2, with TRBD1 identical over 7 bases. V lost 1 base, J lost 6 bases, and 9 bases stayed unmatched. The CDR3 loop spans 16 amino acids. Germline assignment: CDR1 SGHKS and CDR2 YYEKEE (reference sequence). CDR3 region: CASSLRGDRVSGELFF. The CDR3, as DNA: TGTGCCAGCAGCTTGAGGGGTGACAGGGTGTCCGGGGAGCTGTTTTTT.

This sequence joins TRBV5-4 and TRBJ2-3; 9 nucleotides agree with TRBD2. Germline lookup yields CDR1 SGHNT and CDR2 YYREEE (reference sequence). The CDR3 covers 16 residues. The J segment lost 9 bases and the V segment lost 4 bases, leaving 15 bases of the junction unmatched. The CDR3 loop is CASSPGGQRGVLTQYF. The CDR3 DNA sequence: TGTGCCAGCAGCCCTGGGGGGCAGCGGGGGGTTTTGACGCAGTATTTT. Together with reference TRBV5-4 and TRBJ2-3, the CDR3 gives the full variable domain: ETGVTQSPTHLIKTRGQQVTLRCSSQSGHNTVSWYQQALGQGPQFIFQYYREEENGRGNFPPRFSGLQFPNYSSELNVNALELDDSALYLCASSPGGQRGVLTQYFGPGTRLTVL.

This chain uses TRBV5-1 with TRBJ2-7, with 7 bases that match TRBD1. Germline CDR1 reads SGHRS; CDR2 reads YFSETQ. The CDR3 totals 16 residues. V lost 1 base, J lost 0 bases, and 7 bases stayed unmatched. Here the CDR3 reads CASSLRGTASSYEQYF. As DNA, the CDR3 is TGCGCCAGCAGCTTGAGAGGGACAGCGAGCTCCTACGAGCAGTACTTC. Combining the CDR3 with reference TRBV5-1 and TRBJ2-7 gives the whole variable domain KAGVTQTPRYLIKTRGQQVTLSCSPISGHRSVSWYQQTPGQGLQFLFEYFSETQRNKGNFPGRFSGRQFSNSRSEMNVSTLELGDSALYLCASSLRGTASSYEQYFGPGTRLTVT.